The T cell receptor beta chain under discussion was sequenced for a study of blood T cells in healthy people across ages. Trimming removed 1 base from V and 0 bases from J, with 10 bases in between. Germline V gene sequence: CDR1 SGHTA, CDR2 FQGNSA. This CDR3 spans 15 amino acids. Then a second PCR, running about 6 to 11 cycles, was carried out with a sample-barcoded 5' primer and a J-beta primer mix. MiXCR, run by TCRdb on the 5' RACE reads, gives a single entry per CDR3 protein. The table includes roughly 720,000 distinct CDR3 sequences, roughly 50% detected once. This sequence was found in a man at least 80 years old in good health. The specimen was blood. J is TRBJ2-7 and V is TRBV7-2; no clear D. The DNA for the CDR3 is TGTGCCAGCAGCTTAGGGGTACTGAGCTCCTACGAGCAGTACTTC. Protein sequence: CASSLGVLSSYEQYF.